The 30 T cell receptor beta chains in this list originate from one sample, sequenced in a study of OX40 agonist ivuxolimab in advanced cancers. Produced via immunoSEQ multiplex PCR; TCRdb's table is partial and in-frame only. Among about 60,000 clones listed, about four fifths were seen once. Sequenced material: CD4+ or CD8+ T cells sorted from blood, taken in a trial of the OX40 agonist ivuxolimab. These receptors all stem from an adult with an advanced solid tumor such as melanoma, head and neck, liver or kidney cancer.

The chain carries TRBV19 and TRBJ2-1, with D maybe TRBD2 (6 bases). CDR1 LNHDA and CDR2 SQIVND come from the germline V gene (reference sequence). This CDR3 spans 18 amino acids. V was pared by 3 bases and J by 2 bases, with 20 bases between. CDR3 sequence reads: CASSIPKKRELPYNEQFF. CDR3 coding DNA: TGTGCCAGTAGTATCCCTAAGAAACGGGAGTTACCCTACAATGAGCAGTTCTTC. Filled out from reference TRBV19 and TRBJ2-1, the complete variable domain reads DGGITQSPKYLFRKEGQNVTLSCEQNLNHDAMYWYRQDPGQGLRLIYYSQIVNDFQKGDIAEGYSVSREKKESFPLTVTSAQKNPTAFYLCASSIPKKRELPYNEQFFGPGTRLTVL.

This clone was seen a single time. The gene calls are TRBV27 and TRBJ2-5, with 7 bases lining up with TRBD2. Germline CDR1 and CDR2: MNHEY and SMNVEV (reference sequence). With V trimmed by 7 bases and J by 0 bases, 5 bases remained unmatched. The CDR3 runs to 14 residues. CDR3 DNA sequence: TGTGCCAGCAAAATAGCGGGTTACCAAGAGACCCAGTACTTC. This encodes CASKIAGYQETQYF.

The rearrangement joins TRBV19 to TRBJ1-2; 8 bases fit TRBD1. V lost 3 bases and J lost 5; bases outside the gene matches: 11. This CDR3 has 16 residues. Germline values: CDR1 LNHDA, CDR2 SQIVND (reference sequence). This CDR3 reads CASSMTGAVLWYGYTF. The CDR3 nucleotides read TGTGCCAGTAGTATGACAGGGGCGGTGTTGTGGTATGGCTACACCTTC.

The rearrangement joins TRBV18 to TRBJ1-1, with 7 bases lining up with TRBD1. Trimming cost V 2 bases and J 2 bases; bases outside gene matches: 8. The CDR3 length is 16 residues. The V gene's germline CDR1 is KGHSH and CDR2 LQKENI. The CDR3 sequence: CASSPNVRQGNTEAFF. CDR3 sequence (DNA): TGTGCCAGCTCACCAAACGTTAGACAGGGTAACACTGAAGCTTTCTTT.

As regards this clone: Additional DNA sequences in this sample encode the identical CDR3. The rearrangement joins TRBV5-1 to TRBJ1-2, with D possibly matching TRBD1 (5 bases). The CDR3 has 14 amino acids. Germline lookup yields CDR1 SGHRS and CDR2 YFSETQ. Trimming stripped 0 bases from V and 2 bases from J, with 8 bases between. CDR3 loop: CASSLAGGNYGYTF. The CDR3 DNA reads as TGCGCCAGCAGCTTGGCGGGGGGAAACTATGGCTACACCTTC.

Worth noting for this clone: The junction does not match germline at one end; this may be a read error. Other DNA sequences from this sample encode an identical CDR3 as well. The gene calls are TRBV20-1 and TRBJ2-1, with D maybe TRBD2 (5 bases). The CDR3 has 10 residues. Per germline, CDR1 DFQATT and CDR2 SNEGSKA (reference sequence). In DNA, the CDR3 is TGTAGTGCTAAACTAGTTGGGCAGTTCTTC. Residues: CSAKLVGQFF.

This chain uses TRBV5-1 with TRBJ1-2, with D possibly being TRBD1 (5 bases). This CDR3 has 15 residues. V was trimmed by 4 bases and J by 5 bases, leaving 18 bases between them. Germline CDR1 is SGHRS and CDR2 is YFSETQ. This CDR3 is CASSPAGRQEYGYTF. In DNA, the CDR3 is TGCGCCAGCAGCCCCGCGGGACGGCAAGAATATGGCTACACCTTC. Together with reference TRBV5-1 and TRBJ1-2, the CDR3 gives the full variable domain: KAGVTQTPRYLIKTRGQQVTLSCSPISGHRSVSWYQQTPGQGLQFLFEYFSETQRNKGNFPGRFSGRQFSNSRSEMNVSTLELGDSALYLCASSPAGRQEYGYTFGSGTRLTVV.

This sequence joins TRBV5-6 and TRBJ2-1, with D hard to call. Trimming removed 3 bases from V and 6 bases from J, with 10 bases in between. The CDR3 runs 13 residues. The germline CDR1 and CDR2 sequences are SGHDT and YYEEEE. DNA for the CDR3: TGTGCCAGCAGCTCGGACCTGGGCAATGAGCAGTTCTTC. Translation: CASSSDLGNEQFF.

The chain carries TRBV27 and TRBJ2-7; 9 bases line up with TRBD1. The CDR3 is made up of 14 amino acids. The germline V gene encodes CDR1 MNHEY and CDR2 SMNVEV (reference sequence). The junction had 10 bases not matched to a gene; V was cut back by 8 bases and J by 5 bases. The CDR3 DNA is TGTGCCAGCGGATCCGGGACAGGGTACCACGAGCAGTACTTC. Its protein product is CASGSGTGYHEQYF.

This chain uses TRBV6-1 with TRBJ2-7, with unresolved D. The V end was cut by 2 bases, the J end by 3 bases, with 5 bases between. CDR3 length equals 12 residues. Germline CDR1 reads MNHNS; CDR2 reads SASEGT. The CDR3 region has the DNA TGTGCCAGCAGTGAAATGCGCTACGAGCAGTACTTC. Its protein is CASSEMRYEQYF.

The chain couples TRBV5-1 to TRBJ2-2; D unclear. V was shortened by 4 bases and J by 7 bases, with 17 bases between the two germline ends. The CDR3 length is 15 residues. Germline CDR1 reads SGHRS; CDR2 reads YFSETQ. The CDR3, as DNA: TGCGCCAGCAGCCCTGAAGTGGGAAGCTTCGGGGAGCTGTTTTTT. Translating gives CASSPEVGSFGELFF.

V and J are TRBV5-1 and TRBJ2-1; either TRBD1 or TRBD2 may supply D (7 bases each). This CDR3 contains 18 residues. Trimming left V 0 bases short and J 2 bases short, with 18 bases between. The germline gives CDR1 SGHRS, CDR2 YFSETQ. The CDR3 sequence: CASSLVRGGDQAYNEQFF. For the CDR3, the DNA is TGCGCCAGCAGCTTGGTCAGGGGGGGAGACCAAGCCTACAATGAGCAGTTCTTC.

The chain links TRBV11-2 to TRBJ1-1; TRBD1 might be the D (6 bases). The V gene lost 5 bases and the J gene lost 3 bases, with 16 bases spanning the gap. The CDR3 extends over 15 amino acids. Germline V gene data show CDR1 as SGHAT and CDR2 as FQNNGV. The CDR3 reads CASSARGGEDTEAFF. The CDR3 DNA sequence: TGTGCCAGCAGCGCCAGGGGAGGGGAGGACACTGAAGCTTTCTTT.

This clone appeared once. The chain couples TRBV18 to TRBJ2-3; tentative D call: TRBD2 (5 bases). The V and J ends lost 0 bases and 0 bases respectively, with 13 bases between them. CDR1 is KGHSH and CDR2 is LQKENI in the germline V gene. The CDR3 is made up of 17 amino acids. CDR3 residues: CASSPPFSGFSTDTQYF. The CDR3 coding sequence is TGTGCCAGCTCACCACCGTTTTCGGGATTTAGCACAGATACGCAGTATTTT.

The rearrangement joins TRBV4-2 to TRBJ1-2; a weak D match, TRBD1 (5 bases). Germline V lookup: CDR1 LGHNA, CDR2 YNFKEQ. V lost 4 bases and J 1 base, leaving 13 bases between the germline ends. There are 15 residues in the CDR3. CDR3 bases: TGTGCCAGCAGCCGAGCGACAGTCGATAACTATGGCTACACCTTC. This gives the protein CASSRATVDNYGYTF.

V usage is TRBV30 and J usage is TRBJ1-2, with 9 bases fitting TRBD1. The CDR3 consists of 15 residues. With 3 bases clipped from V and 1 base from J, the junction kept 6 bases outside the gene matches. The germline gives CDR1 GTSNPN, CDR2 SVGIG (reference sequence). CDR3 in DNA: TGTGCCTGGAGGCGACGGACAGGGGTTAACTATGGCTACACCTTC. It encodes CAWRRRTGVNYGYTF. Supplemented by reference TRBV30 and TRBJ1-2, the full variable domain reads SQTIHQWPATLVQPVGSPLSLECTVEGTSNPNLYWYRQAAGRGLQLLFYSVGIGQISSEVPQNLSASRPQDRQFILSSKKLLLSDSGFYLCAWRRRTGVNYGYTFGSGTRLTVV.

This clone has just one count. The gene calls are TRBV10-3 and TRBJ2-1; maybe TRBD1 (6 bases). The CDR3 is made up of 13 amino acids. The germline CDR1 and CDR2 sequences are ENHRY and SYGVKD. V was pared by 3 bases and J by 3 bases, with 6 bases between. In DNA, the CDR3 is TGTGCCATCAGTGAAGGGGGCTACAATGAGCAGTTCTTC. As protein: CAISEGGYNEQFF.

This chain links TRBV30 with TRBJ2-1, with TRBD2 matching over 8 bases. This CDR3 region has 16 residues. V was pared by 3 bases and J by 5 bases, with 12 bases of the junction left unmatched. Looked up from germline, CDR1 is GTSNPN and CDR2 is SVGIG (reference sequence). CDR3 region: CAWSAVRTSGNNEQFF. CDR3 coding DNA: TGTGCCTGGAGCGCAGTCAGAACTAGCGGTAACAATGAGCAGTTCTTC.

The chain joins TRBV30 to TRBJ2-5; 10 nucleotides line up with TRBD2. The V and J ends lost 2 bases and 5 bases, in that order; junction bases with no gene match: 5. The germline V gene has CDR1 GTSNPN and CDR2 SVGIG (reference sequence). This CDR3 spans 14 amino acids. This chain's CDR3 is CAWSPSGSPETQYF. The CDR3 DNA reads TGTGCCTGGAGTCCTAGCGGGAGTCCGGAGACCCAGTACTTC.

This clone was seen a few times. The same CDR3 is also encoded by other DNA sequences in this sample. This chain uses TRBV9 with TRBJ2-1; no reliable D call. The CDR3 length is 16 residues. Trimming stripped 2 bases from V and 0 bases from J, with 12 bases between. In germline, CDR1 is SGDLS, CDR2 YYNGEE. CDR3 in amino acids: CASSVGPPSSYNEQFF. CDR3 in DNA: TGTGCCAGCAGCGTGGGTCCCCCTAGCTCCTACAATGAGCAGTTCTTC.

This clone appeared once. CDR3 in amino acids: CASSQNSGTSVADTQYF. CDR3 in DNA: TGCGCCAGCAGCCAAAATTCCGGGACTAGCGTCGCAGATACGCAGTATTTT. The J gene is TRBJ2-3, the V gene TRBV4-1; 10 nucleotides line up with TRBD2. Germline values: CDR1 MGHRA, CDR2 YSYEKL. The CDR3 totals 17 residues. The junction had 9 bases not matched to a gene; V was cut back by 2 bases and J by 4 bases.

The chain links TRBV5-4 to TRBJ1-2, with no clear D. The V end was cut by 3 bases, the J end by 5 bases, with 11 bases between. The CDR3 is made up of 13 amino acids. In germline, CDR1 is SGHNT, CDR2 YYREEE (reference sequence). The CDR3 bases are TGTGCCAGCAGCTGGGAGGCAGAGTATGGCTACACCTTC. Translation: CASSWEAEYGYTF.

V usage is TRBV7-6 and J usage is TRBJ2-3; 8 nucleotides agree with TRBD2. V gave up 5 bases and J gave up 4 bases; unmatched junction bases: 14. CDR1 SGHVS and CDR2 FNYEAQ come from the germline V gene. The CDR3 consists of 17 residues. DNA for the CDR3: TGTGCCAGCAGCAAGACGGGGGCCGGGAGGGCCTCAGATACGCAGTATTTT. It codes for CASSKTGAGRASDTQYF.

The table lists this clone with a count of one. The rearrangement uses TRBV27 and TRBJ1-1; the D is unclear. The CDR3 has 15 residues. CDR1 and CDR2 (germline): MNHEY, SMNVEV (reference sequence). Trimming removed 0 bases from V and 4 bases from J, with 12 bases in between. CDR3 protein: CASSLSFWGRTEAFF. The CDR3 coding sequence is TGTGCCAGCAGTTTATCGTTTTGGGGTCGCACTGAAGCTTTCTTT.

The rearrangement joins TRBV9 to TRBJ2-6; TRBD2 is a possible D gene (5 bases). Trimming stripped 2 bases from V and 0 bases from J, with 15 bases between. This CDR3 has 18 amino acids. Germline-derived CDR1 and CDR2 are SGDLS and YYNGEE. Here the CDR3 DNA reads TGTGCCAGCAGCGTTGAGGGTAGCGAAAACTCTGGGGCCAACGTCCTGACTTTC. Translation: CASSVEGSENSGANVLTF.

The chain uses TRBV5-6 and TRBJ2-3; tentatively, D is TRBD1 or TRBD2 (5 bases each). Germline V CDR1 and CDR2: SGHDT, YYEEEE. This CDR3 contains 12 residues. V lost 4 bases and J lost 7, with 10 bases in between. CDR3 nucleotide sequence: TGTGCCAGCAGCCCACCGGGGCATACGCAGTATTTT. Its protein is CASSPPGHTQYF. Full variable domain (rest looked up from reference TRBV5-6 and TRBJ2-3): DAGVTQSPTHLIKTRGQQVTLRCSPKSGHDTVSWYQQALGQGPQFIFQYYEEEERQRGNFPDRFSGHQFPNYSSELNVNALLLGDSALYLCASSPPGHTQYFGPGTRLTVL.

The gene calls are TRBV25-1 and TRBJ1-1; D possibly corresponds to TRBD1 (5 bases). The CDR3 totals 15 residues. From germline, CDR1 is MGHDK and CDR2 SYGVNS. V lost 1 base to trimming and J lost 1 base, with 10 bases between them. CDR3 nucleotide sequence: TGTGCCAGCAGTGAATTCGGGGCAGCGAACACTGAAGCTTTCTTT. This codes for CASSEFGAANTEAFF.

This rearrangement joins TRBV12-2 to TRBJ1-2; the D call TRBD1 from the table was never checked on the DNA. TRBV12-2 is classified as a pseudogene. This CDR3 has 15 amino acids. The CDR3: CASRLARTGGYGYTF. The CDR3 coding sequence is TGTGCAAGTCGCTTAGCCAGGACAGGGGGCTATGGCTACACCTTC.

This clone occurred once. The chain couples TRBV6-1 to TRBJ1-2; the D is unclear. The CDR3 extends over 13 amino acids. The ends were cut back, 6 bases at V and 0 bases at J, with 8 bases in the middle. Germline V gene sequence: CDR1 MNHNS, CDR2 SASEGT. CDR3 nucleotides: TGTGCCAGCAGAGTGTCAGCTAACTATGGCTACACCTTC. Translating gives CASRVSANYGYTF.

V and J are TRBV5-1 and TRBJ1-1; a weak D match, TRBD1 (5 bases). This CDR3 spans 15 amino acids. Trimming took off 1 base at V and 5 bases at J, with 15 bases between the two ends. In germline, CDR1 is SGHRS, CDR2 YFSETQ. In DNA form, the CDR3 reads TGCGCCAGCAGCTTGCTGGACACCTCAAATACTGAAGCTTTCTTT. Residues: CASSLLDTSNTEAFF.